This TCR beta chain was documented in a study of response to subunit inactivated influenza vaccine. Study-wide results and limits: It was suggested by the authors that few new T cells are recruited by each seasonal influenza vaccination.

MiXCR was run by TCRdb on the RT-PCR reads, yielding one entry per CDR3 protein. The table includes fewer than 400,000 distinct CDR3 sequences, around a fifth detected once. This clonotype was seen only a few times. Its antigen is currently unknown. J gave up 0 bases and V 5 bases, and 12 bases lay outside the gene matches. The CDR3 is made up of 17 amino acids. The chain uses TRBV12-3 or TRBV12-4 and TRBJ1-1; 7 bases line up with TRBD1. The source material was PBMCs from blood, sampled less than 22 months after vaccination. The receptor was isolated from a man between 50 and 75 years old who received an inactivated influenza vaccine. CDR3 in amino acids: CASSPDRTGPMNTEAFF. In DNA, the CDR3 is TGTGCCAGCAGTCCAGACAGGACAGGCCCCATGAACACTGAAGCTTTCTTT.